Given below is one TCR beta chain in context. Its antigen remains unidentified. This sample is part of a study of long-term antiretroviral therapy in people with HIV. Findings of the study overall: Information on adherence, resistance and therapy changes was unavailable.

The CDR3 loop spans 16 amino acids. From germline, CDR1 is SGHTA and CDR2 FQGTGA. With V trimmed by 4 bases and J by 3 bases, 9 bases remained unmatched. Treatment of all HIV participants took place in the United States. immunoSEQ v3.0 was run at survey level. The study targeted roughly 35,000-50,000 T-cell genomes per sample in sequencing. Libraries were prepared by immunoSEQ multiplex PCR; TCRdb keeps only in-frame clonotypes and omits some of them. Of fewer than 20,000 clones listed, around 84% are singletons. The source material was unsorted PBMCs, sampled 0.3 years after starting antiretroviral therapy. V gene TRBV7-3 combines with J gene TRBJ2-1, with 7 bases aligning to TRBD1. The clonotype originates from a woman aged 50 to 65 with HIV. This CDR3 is CASSYSEGAGYNEQFF. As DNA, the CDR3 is TGTGCCAGCAGCTACTCCGAGGGGGCAGGCTACAATGAGCAGTTCTTC. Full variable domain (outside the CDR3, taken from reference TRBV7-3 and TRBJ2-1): GAGVSQTPSNKVTEKGKYVELRCDPISGHTALYWYRQSLGQGPEFLIYFQGTGAADDSGLPNDRFFAVRPEGSVSTLKIQRTERGDSAVYLCASSYSEGAGYNEQFFGPGTRLTVL.